A selection of T cell receptor beta chains follows, all from one sample in a study of CD8+ T cells in alopecia areata. Assay: immunoSEQ multiplex PCR; the TCRdb copy retains only in-frame clones and omits some. Among about 180,000 clones, approximately 70% were seen once, and the ten largest hold roughly 11%. Sequenced material: CD8+ T cells sorted from blood, taken at week 0. The source of these receptors is a human donor with alopecia areata. CDR3s include the opening cysteine and the closing phenylalanine or tryptophan. A D gene is named only where the DNA matches it firmly. The size field is filled for only some rows; it gives once, few, many or a size class.

v_gene,d_gene,j_gene,abundance,CDR3aa,CDR3nt
TRBV7-9,NA,TRBJ2-1,NA,CASSGTGADEQFF,TGTGCCAGCAGCGGCACCGGGGCCGATGAGCAGTTCTTC
TRBV29-1,NA,TRBJ2-5,NA,CSLLGGAVRETQYF,TGCAGCCTCCTTGGGGGGGCCGTGAGGGAGACCCAGTACTTC
TRBV2,NA,TRBJ2-1,NA,CASGIRVVGYEQFF,TGTGCCAGCGGGATTAGGGTTGTTGGATATGAGCAGTTCTTC
TRBV18,NA,TRBJ2-1,NA,CASSPAGRPTHNEQFF,TGTGCCAGCTCACCGGCGGGACGGCCGACGCACAATGAGCAGTTCTTC
TRBV9,NA,TRBJ1-6,NA,CASSPRGGNSYNSPLHF,TGTGCCAGCAGCCCAAGGGGGGGTAACTCCTATAATTCACCCCTCCACTTT
TRBV29-1,NA,TRBJ2-7,NA,CSVDGGSSQPYEQYF,TGCAGCGTTGACGGAGGTTCAAGCCAGCCCTACGAGCAGTACTTC
TRBV6-5,NA,TRBJ2-7,NA,CASSYSIGTSSYEQYF,TGTGCCAGCAGTTACTCGATTGGGACCAGCTCCTACGAGCAGTACTTC
TRBV19,TRBD1,TRBJ1-2,NA,CASSVAGTGGDGYTF,TGTGCCAGTAGTGTAGCCGGGACAGGGGGCGATGGCTACACCTTC
TRBV27,TRBD2,TRBJ2-3,NA,CASSPSGGSTDTQYF,TGTGCCAGCAGTCCTAGCGGGGGGAGCACAGATACGCAGTATTTT
TRBV4-1,TRBD1,TRBJ2-7,NA,CASSQDPQGDYEQYF,TGCGCCAGCAGCCAAGATCCCCAGGGGGACTACGAGCAGTACTTC
TRBV14,NA,TRBJ1-2,NA,CASSQGTLYGYTF,TGTGCCAGCAGCCAGGGGACTCTCTACGGCTACACCTTC
TRBV13,TRBD1,TRBJ2-7,NA,CASSLVGQGPEQYF,TGTGCCAGCAGCTTAGTGGGACAGGGACCCGAGCAGTACTTC
TRBV29-1,NA,TRBJ2-1,NA,CSVEYETGAQGEQFF,TGCAGCGTTGAATATGAGACAGGAGCCCAGGGTGAGCAGTTCTTC
TRBV9,NA,TRBJ2-2,NA,CASSLTGELFF,TGTGCCAGCAGCTTAACCGGGGAGCTGTTTTTT
TRBV30,NA,TRBJ1-2,NA,CAWSDWANRYGYTF,TGTGCCTGGAGTGACTGGGCGAACCGCTATGGCTACACCTTC
TRBV4-1,NA,TRBJ1-1,NA,CASSPFLWTEAFF,TGCGCCAGCAGCCCCTTTTTGTGGACTGAAGCTTTCTTT
TRBV30,NA,TRBJ1-1,NA,CAWSMQGGTEAFF,TGTGCCTGGAGTATGCAGGGTGGCACTGAAGCTTTCTTT
TRBV5-6,TRBD2,TRBJ2-1,NA,CASSGAGLAENNEQFF,TGTGCCAGCAGCGGAGCGGGACTAGCGGAAAACAATGAGCAGTTCTTC
TRBV15,NA,TRBJ1-5,NA,CATSSRRGGTNQPQHF,TGTGCCACCAGCAGCCGGCGGGGAGGGACCAATCAGCCCCAGCATTTT
TRBV28,NA,TRBJ2-2,NA,CASSPLGTGNTGELFF,TGTGCCAGCAGCCCCCTAGGGACGGGGAACACCGGGGAGCTGTTTTTT
TRBV29-1,TRBD2,TRBJ2-3,few,CSVDGYSGKDTQYF,TGCAGCGTTGACGGCTATAGCGGGAAGGATACGCAGTATTTT
TRBV13,NA,TRBJ1-2,NA,CASSHGTEAGGYTF,TGTGCCAGCAGCCACGGGACGGAGGCGGGGGGCTACACCTTC
TRBV13,NA,TRBJ1-1,NA,CASSTRGGNEAFF,TGTGCCAGCAGCACCAGAGGGGGTAACGAAGCTTTCTTT
TRBV7-2,TRBD1,TRBJ1-1,NA,CASSIRGYTEAFF,TGTGCCAGCAGCATCAGGGGGTACACTGAAGCTTTCTTT
TRBV29-1,NA,TRBJ1-2,NA,CSVEEWGADYGYTF,TGCAGCGTTGAGGAGTGGGGCGCTGACTATGGCTACACCTTC
TRBV29-1,NA,TRBJ1-1,few,CSVEDQSMRTEAFF,TGCAGCGTTGAAGATCAGTCGATGAGGACTGAAGCTTTCTTT
TRBV21-1,NA,TRBJ2-5,few,CASSKVGDETQYF,TGTGCCAGCAGCAAAGTAGGGGACGAGACCCAGTACTTC
TRBV19,TRBD1,TRBJ1-1,NA,CASSFSGGTEAFF,TGTGCCAGTAGTTTCTCAGGGGGCACTGAAGCTTTCTTT
TRBV14,TRBD1,TRBJ2-5,NA,CASSQGRGHSFDETQYF,TGTGCCAGCAGCCAAGGCAGGGGGCACTCGTTTGATGAGACCCAGTACTTC
TRBV29-1,NA,TRBJ2-3,NA,CSAQGWAVWTDTQYF,TGCAGCGCCCAGGGGTGGGCAGTTTGGACAGATACGCAGTATTTT
TRBV11-2,NA,TRBJ1-1,NA,CASSLARTVNTEAFF,TGTGCCAGCAGCTTAGCGCGGACGGTGAACACTGAAGCTTTCTTT
TRBV13,NA,TRBJ2-1,once,CASSLWGVDEQFF,TGTGCCAGCAGCTTATGGGGGGTAGATGAGCAGTTCTTC
TRBV4-2,TRBD2,TRBJ2-3,NA,CASSLAGGLRTDTQYF,TGTGCCAGCAGTCTAGCGGGGGGCCTACGCACAGATACGCAGTATTTT
TRBV6-5,NA,TRBJ2-7,NA,CASSWSSGGSYEQYF,TGTGCCAGCAGTTGGTCGAGTGGGGGCTCCTACGAGCAGTACTTC